Below, 9 T cell receptor beta chains from the same sample are listed, as sequenced in a study of siplizumab effects on memory and regulatory T cells. TCRdb's table, derived via immunoSEQ multiplex PCR, lists solely in-frame clones and lacks some. This repertoire shows about 120,000 clones, approximately 94% found once; its top ten account for roughly 1.5%. The sequenced material came from non-Treg CD4+ T cells sorted from blood. The receptors were sampled from a human donor in good health.

The rearrangement links TRBV7-9 to TRBJ1-1; D perhaps matches TRBD1 (6 bases). The CDR3 length is 16 residues. Trimming took 3 bases from V and 1 from J, leaving 15 bases between them. Germline V gene data show CDR1 as SEHNR and CDR2 as FQNEAQ (reference sequence). Written as DNA, the CDR3 is TGTGCCAGCAGCTTGCGTAACAGGGCTGAGAACACTGAAGCTTTCTTT. Amino acids: CASSLRNRAENTEAFF. The full variable domain, rest sourced from reference TRBV7-9 and TRBJ1-1, is DTGVSQNPRHKITKRGQNVTFRCDPISEHNRLYWYRQTLGQGPEFLTYFQNEAQLEKSRLLSDRFSAERPKGSFSTLEIQRTEQGDSAMYLCASSLRNRAENTEAFFGQGTRLTVV.

The rearrangement links TRBV4-1 to TRBJ1-4; D is possibly TRBD1 (5 bases). Germline V lookup: CDR1 MGHRA, CDR2 YSYEKL. The V and J ends lost 4 bases and 4 bases respectively, with 19 bases between them. This CDR3 comprises 17 residues. CDR3 DNA: TGCGCCAGCAGCCTCTACACTCCAGGGCAGATTAATGAAAAACTGTTTTTT. This codes for CASSLYTPGQINEKLFF.

The chain carries TRBV29-1 and TRBJ1-1; D is perhaps TRBD1 (6 bases). Trimming pared 4 bases from V and 8 bases from J, leaving 14 bases between. This CDR3 has 12 residues. The germline CDR1 and CDR2 sequences are SQVTM and ANQGSEA. The CDR3 coding sequence is TGCAGCGTTGTCGAGCCGGACAGAGAAGCTTTCTTT. Its translation: CSVVEPDREAFF.

The chain has TRBV7-1 and TRBJ2-1; no definite D call. TRBV7-1 is sorted into the ORF group, with uncertain function. This CDR3 has 13 amino acids. The V and J ends lost 5 bases and 7 bases respectively, with 12 bases between them. CDR3 sequence: CASSLVARNEQFF. The CDR3 nucleotides are TGTGCCAGCAGCCTAGTGGCTAGAAATGAGCAGTTCTTC.

The V gene is TRBV6-6, the J gene TRBJ1-2; no clear D gene. The V gene lost 5 bases and the J gene lost 8 bases, with 15 bases spanning the gap. This CDR3 comprises 13 residues. Germline V gene data show CDR1 as MNHNY and CDR2 as SVGAGI (reference sequence). The CDR3 reads CASSNGQSRGYTF. The CDR3 DNA sequence: TGTGCCAGCAGTAACGGCCAGTCGCGGGGCTACACCTTC.

The genes are TRBV6-1 and TRBJ1-2, with no clear D. CDR1 and CDR2 from the germline V gene are MNHNS and SASEGT. The CDR3 is 14 amino acids. Trimming removed 0 bases at V and 1 base at J, with 6 bases between. CDR3 bases: TGTGCCAGCAGTGAAGCCGGACGTAACTATGGCTACACCTTC. It is translated as CASSEAGRNYGYTF.

V usage is TRBV6-5 and J usage is TRBJ2-1, with 13 nucleotides matching TRBD2. The CDR3 loop spans 13 amino acids. Germline V gene lookup returns CDR1 MNHEY and CDR2 SVGAGI. J lost 15 bases, V lost 2 bases, and 4 bases had no gene match. The CDR3 here is CASSYGLAGESFF. DNA of the CDR3: TGTGCCAGCAGTTACGGACTAGCGGGAGAGTCGTTCTTC.

A remark on this clone: Other nucleotide sequences from this sample produce the same CDR3. V usage is TRBV18 and J usage is TRBJ2-7; TRBD2 might be the D (5 bases). Deletions cut 3 bases from V and 0 bases from J, with 9 bases between. The germline CDR1 and CDR2 sequences are KGHSH and LQKENI. The CDR3 totals 14 residues. In DNA form, the CDR3 reads TGTGCCAGCTCACCTAGAGGGAGCTCCTACGAGCAGTACTTC. It translates to CASSPRGSSYEQYF. The variable domain in full, completed from reference TRBV18 and TRBJ2-7, reads NAGVMQNPRHLVRRRGQEARLRCSPMKGHSHVYWYRQLPEEGLKFMVYLQKENIIDESGMPKERFSAEFPKEGPSILRIQQVVRGDSAAYFCASSPRGSSYEQYFGPGTRLTVT.

The CDR3 reads CASSDSGLAEDTQYF. CDR3 nucleotide sequence: TGTGCCAGCAGTGACTCAGGGCTAGCGGAAGATACGCAGTATTTT. The chain recombines TRBV6-4 with TRBJ2-3, with 7 bases aligning to TRBD2. Looked up from germline, CDR1 is MRHNA and CDR2 is SNTAGT. The CDR3 is made up of 15 amino acids. J lost 5 bases, V lost 0 bases, and 5 bases had no gene match.